This is a list of T cell receptor beta chains from one sample in a study of shared clonotypes between healthy human individuals. Some clones are missing from TCRdb's copy, which holds only in-frame ones; the method was immunoSEQ multiplex PCR. The table shows 450,000 to 500,000 clones, with roughly 80% occurring only once. The specimen sequenced was PBMCs. These receptors were obtained from a middle-aged woman in good health. Some clones in this sample may be carry-over from other donors' samples. Each CDR3 is given with its conserved first and last residue. A D gene is named only where the DNA matches it firmly. Clone size, where shown, is once, few, many, or a class for clones that have expanded.

d_call,clone_size,v_call,j_call,cdr3_aa,cdr3_nt
.,.,TRBV29-1,TRBJ2-5,CSVVKGAGETQYF,TGCAGCGTTGTGAAAGGGGCTGGCGAGACCCAGTACTTC
.,.,TRBV28,TRBJ1-5,CATQDYSNQPQHF,TGTGCCACCCAGGATTATAGCAATCAGCCCCAGCATTTT
.,few,TRBV25-1,TRBJ1-1,CASSGPGRTNTEAFF,TGTGCCAGCAGTGGTCCGGGACGGACGAACACTGAAGCTTTCTTT
.,.,TRBV7-9,TRBJ1-2,CASSLSGYGYTF,TGTGCCAGCAGCTTATCCGGCTATGGCTACACCTTC
TRBD1,.,TRBV28,TRBJ2-7,CASSLQGAYGEQYF,TGTGCCAGCAGTCTACAGGGGGCTTATGGGGAGCAGTACTTC
.,few,TRBV6-1,TRBJ1-1,CASVVGVNTEAFF,TGTGCCAGCGTCGTAGGGGTGAACACTGAAGCTTTCTTT
.,once,TRBV30,TRBJ1-6,CAWSVQHNSPLHF,TGTGCCTGGAGTGTACAGCATAATTCACCCCTCCACTTT
TRBD2,.,TRBV7-2,TRBJ2-6,CASSSGLAGSSGANVLTF,TGTGCCAGCAGCTCGGGACTAGCGGGTAGCTCTGGGGCCAACGTCCTGACTTTC
.,.,TRBV10-2,TRBJ1-1,CASSEREVGRGTEAFF,TGCGCCAGCAGTGAGAGGGAGGTAGGGCGGGGCACTGAAGCTTTCTTT
.,few,TRBV5-1,TRBJ1-3,CASSHTGTDRSGNTIYF,TGCGCCAGCAGCCACACCGGGACCGACCGCTCTGGAAACACCATATATTTT
TRBD2,.,TRBV18,TRBJ2-1,CASSPSMTSGYNEQFF,TGTGCCAGCTCACCATCGATGACTAGCGGCTACAATGAGCAGTTCTTC
TRBD2,many,TRBV4-1,TRBJ2-3,CASSNLGLAGKRTTDTQYF,TGCGCCAGCAGCAATCTAGGACTAGCCGGGAAGCGCACTACAGATACGCAGTATTTT
TRBD2,.,TRBV5-6,TRBJ2-1,CASSVPTSFYNEQFF,TGTGCCAGCAGCGTACCGACTAGCTTCTACAATGAGCAGTTCTTC
.,.,TRBV6-1,TRBJ1-5,CASSEGAPSQPQHF,TGTGCCAGCAGTGAAGGGGCCCCCAGTCAGCCCCAGCATTTT
.,.,TRBV7-9,TRBJ2-2,CASSLGGSAGELFF,TGTGCCAGCAGCTTAGGTGGTAGTGCCGGGGAGCTGTTTTTT
.,.,TRBV11-2,TRBJ2-1,CASSGGTWEYNEQFF,TGTGCCAGCAGCGGGGGAACGTGGGAGTACAATGAGCAGTTCTTC
TRBD2,.,TRBV14,TRBJ2-1,CASSRSGSSNEQFF,TGTGCCAGCAGCCGTAGCGGGAGCTCTAATGAGCAGTTCTTC
.,.,TRBV7-3,TRBJ2-2,CASSLSRPGVGSTGELFF,TGTGCCAGCAGCTTAAGTCGTCCGGGGGTCGGGAGTACCGGGGAGCTGTTTTTT
.,.,TRBV30,TRBJ2-7,CAWGGDSYEQYF,TGTGCCTGGGGGGGCGACTCCTACGAGCAGTACTTC
TRBD1,.,TRBV29-1,TRBJ1-4,CSARDRVDEKLFF,TGCAGCGCCCGGGACAGGGTGGACGAAAAACTGTTTTTT
.,few,TRBV5-1,TRBJ2-4,CASSLAMAQSVSIQYF,TGCGCCAGCAGCTTGGCCATGGCGCAATCGGTGTCCATTCAGTACTTC
.,many,TRBV9,TRBJ2-2,CASSIRIAGAGELFF,TGTGCCAGCTCCATCCGGATAGCAGGCGCCGGGGAGCTGTTTTTT
.,.,TRBV19,TRBJ2-7,CASSIGQGTYEQYF,TGTGCCAGTAGTATCGGTCAGGGAACCTACGAGCAGTACTTC
TRBD1,.,TRBV7-2,TRBJ2-4,CASSLGGTGPKNIQYF,TGTGCCAGCAGCTTAGGAGGGACAGGGCCCAAAAACATTCAGTACTTC
.,.,TRBV7-2,TRBJ1-2,CASTSSATNYGYTF,TGTGCCAGCACCTCTTCGGCCACTAACTATGGCTACACCTTC
.,.,TRBV7-8,TRBJ1-4,CASSLGLTGENEKLFF,TGTGCCAGCAGCCTAGGCCTGACAGGAGAAAATGAAAAACTGTTTTTT
TRBD2,.,TRBV2,TRBJ2-1,CASSGTSGRGNEQFF,TGTGCCAGCAGTGGAACTAGCGGGAGAGGCAATGAGCAGTTCTTC
.,.,TRBV5-8,TRBJ1-5,CASSLGRMLYSNQPQHF,TGTGCCAGCAGCTTGGGCAGGATGCTATATAGCAATCAGCCCCAGCATTTT
.,.,TRBV18,TRBJ1-1,CASSPSGLLFGVTEAFF,TGTGCCAGCTCACCTTCGGGACTCCTCTTTGGAGTCACTGAAGCTTTCTTT
.,.,TRBV7-3,TRBJ2-2,CASSLGVSSTGELFF,TGTGCCAGCAGCTTAGGTGTCAGCTCCACCGGGGAGCTGTTTTTT
TRBD2,few,TRBV4-2,TRBJ2-7,CASSRLAEGSYEQYF,TGTGCCAGCAGCCGACTAGCCGAGGGCTCCTACGAGCAGTACTTC
TRBD2,.,TRBV4-1,TRBJ2-7,CASSQGPGGSQYEQYF,TGCGCCAGCAGCCAAGGCCCGGGGGGATCGCAATACGAGCAGTACTTC
.,many,TRBV11-2,TRBJ2-7,CASSPQMNEQYF,TGTGCCAGCAGCCCCCAAATGAACGAGCAGTACTTC
TRBD2,.,TRBV11-2,TRBJ2-3,CASRRRLAVTSTDTQYF,TGTGCCAGCAGGCGCAGACTAGCCGTCACTAGCACAGATACGCAGTATTTT
.,.,TRBV4-1,TRBJ1-4,CASSQDPGAIEKLFF,TGCGCCAGCAGCCAAGATCCGGGGGCAATTGAAAAACTGTTTTTT
TRBD2,.,TRBV7-2,TRBJ2-2,CASSLGLAKSRTGELFF,TGTGCCAGCAGCTTGGGACTAGCGAAATCTAGAACCGGGGAGCTGTTTTTT
.,.,TRBV30,TRBJ1-4,CAWSQAPGRRLFF,TGTGCCTGGAGTCAAGCCCCAGGGAGACGACTGTTTTTT
.,.,TRBV14,TRBJ1-5,CASSLSLDQPQHF,TGTGCCAGCAGCCTCAGTCTGGATCAGCCCCAGCATTTT
.,.,TRBV18,TRBJ2-4,CASSRPGGAIAKNIQYF,TGTGCCAGCTCACGCCCCGGAGGGGCAATAGCCAAAAACATTCAGTACTTC
TRBD2,.,TRBV9,TRBJ2-1,CASGLAKNNEQFF,TGTGCCAGCGGACTAGCAAAAAACAATGAGCAGTTCTTC
TRBD1,.,TRBV19,TRBJ2-3,CASSLFGTGSTDTQYF,TGTGCCAGTAGTCTCTTCGGGACAGGATCTACAGATACGCAGTATTTT
.,few,TRBV7-8,TRBJ1-1,CANSLAAGVAFF,TGTGCCAACAGCTTAGCTGCAGGGGTCGCTTTCTTT
.,.,TRBV20-1,TRBJ1-3,CSAPRGNTIYF,TGCAGTGCCCCAAGAGGAAACACCATATATTTT
TRBD1,.,TRBV14,TRBJ2-7,CASSRDRNYEQYF,TGTGCCAGCAGCCGGGACAGAAACTACGAGCAGTACTTC
TRBD1,.,TRBV6-1,TRBJ2-2,CASSSWTGGLGELFF,TGTGCCAGCAGTAGTTGGACAGGGGGCCTCGGGGAGCTGTTTTTT
.,.,TRBV21-1,TRBJ2-1,CASSKRGLGYNEQFF,TGTGCCAGCAGCAAACGCGGCTTGGGCTACAATGAGCAGTTCTTC
.,.,TRBV7-9,TRBJ1-5,CASSLGQNQPQHF,TGTGCCAGCAGCTTAGGCCAAAATCAGCCCCAGCATTTT
TRBD2,.,TRBV27,TRBJ2-5,CASSPNWGGETQYF,TGTGCCAGCAGTCCAAATTGGGGAGGGGAGACCCAGTACTTC
.,few,TRBV4-2,TRBJ1-5,CASSQGDQPQHF,TGTGCCAGCAGCCAGGGGGATCAGCCCCAGCATTTT
.,.,TRBV28,TRBJ2-2,CASSLVVLMHTGELFF,TGTGCCAGCAGTTTAGTGGTGCTTATGCACACCGGGGAGCTGTTTTTT
TRBD2,.,TRBV7-3,TRBJ2-3,CASSLISGRGTDTQYF,TGTGCCAGCAGCTTAATAAGCGGGAGAGGCACAGATACGCAGTATTTT
.,.,TRBV7-9,TRBJ1-2,CASSLAPPGDGYTF,TGTGCCAGCAGCTTAGCCCCCCCTGGGGATGGCTACACCTTC
TRBD1,few,TRBV7-6,TRBJ1-3,CASSRSTGAGNTIYF,TGTGCCAGCAGCCGTAGCACAGGGGCTGGAAACACCATATATTTT
.,.,TRBV7-9,TRBJ2-1,CASSLMYNEQFF,TGTGCCAGCAGCTTAATGTACAATGAGCAGTTCTTC
.,.,TRBV5-6,TRBJ1-3,CASSSGLGGNTIYF,TGTGCCAGCAGCTCTGGACTAGGAGGAAACACCATATATTTT
.,.,TRBV7-3,TRBJ2-6,CASSFAGPSSGANVLTF,TGTGCCAGCAGCTTCGCAGGGCCCAGCTCTGGGGCCAACGTCCTGACTTTC
.,few,TRBV12-5,TRBJ1-1,CASRGSVNTEAFF,TGTGCTAGCCGGGGGTCGGTAAACACTGAAGCTTTCTTT
.,.,TRBV5-4,TRBJ1-2,CASSLEQGMGYTF,TGTGCCAGCAGCTTGGAACAGGGTATGGGCTACACCTTC
TRBD1,.,TRBV18,TRBJ2-2,CASSPLGGPNTGELFF,TGTGCCAGCTCACCTTTAGGGGGCCCGAACACCGGGGAGCTGTTTTTT
.,many,TRBV9,TRBJ1-1,CASSPLDSEAFF,TGTGCCAGCAGCCCACTAGACAGTGAAGCTTTCTTT